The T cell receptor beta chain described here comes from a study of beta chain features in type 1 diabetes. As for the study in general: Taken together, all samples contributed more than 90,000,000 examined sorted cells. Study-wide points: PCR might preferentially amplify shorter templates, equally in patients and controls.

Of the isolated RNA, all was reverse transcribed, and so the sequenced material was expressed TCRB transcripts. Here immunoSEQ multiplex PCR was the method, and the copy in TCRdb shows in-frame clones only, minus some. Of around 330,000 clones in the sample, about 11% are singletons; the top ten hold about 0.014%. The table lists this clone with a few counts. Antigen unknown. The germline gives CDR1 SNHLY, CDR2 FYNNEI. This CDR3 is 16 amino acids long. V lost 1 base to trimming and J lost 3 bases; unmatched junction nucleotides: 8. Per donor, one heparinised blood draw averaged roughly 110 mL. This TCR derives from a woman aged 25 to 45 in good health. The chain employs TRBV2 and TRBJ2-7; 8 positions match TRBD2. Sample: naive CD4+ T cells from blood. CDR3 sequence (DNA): TGTGCCAGCAGTGAAGGACTAGCGCGATGGGGCTACGAGCAGTACTTC. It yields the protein CASSEGLARWGYEQYF.